This T cell receptor (beta chain) was recovered during a study of cytomegalovirus exposure and HLA in healthy donors. Study conclusions and caveats: Investigators reported 150 to 200 TCR beta chains as tied to cytomegalovirus. Specificity of three CMV-associated chains for CMV antigens was verified in vitro. According to a later analysis, TCR clusters from the first cohort tended to co-occur in the roughly 130 validation repertoires. Despite most TCR sequences being rare, some public TCRs occurred in many donors.

For this clone: Antigen: not known.

TCRdb's table, derived via immunoSEQ multiplex PCR, lists solely in-frame clones and lacks some. The sample carries 90,000 or so clones, roughly 85% recorded once. Germline V CDR1 and CDR2: SGHNT, YYREEE (reference sequence). The CDR3 is 13 residues long. V was shortened by 4 bases and J by 1 base, with 8 bases between the two germline ends. The chain uses TRBV5-4 and TRBJ1-1; TRBD1 might be the D (5 bases). Sequences were obtained from PBMCs. The source is a man aged 18 to 30 in good health and CMV-seropositive. CDR3 sequence (DNA): TGTGCCAGCAGCCACGGGGGGAACACTGAAGCTTTCTTT. It is translated as CASSHGGNTEAFF.